Below are 5 T cell receptor beta chains sequenced from a single sample in a study of cytomegalovirus exposure and HLA in healthy donors (dated by TCRdb to about 2017). Libraries were built with the immunoSEQ multiplex PCR assay. The multiplex PCR relied on a mix of 60 forward primers for TCR Vbeta segments and 13 reverse primers for TCR Jbeta segments. TCRdb retrieved this table from immuneACCESS and kept in-frame rearrangements only. Not all clones are present; in checked studies, unresolved V genes account for under half, and no reason is known for the remainder. For this sample there are approximately 130,000 clones; approximately 78% appear just once. The top ten constitute about 1.8% of the sample. The specimen sequenced was PBMCs. The receptors come from a man in his forties in good health and CMV-seronegative.

The chain combines TRBV6-5 with TRBJ2-5; 8 bases agree with TRBD2. Looked up from germline, CDR1 is MNHEY and CDR2 is SVGAGI. The trim removed 0 bases at V and 7 bases at J, leaving 7 bases unmatched. This CDR3 is built from 15 residues. The CDR3 DNA is TGTGCCAGCAGTTACTCAACCGGGGGGGCCGGGACCCAGTACTTC. It translates to CASSYSTGGAGTQYF.

V and J are TRBV5-6 and TRBJ2-2; 7 bases map to TRBD1. V lost 4 bases to trimming and J lost 6 bases; unmatched junction nucleotides: 9. The CDR3 spans 15 residues. In germline, CDR1 is SGHDT, CDR2 YYEEEE. The CDR3 here is CASSPPTGSPGELFF. The CDR3 bases are TGTGCCAGCAGCCCTCCGACAGGGTCCCCCGGGGAGCTGTTTTTT.

The chain uses TRBV30 and TRBJ2-3; 11 bases fit TRBD2. Germline V gene data show CDR1 as GTSNPN and CDR2 as SVGIG (reference sequence). The CDR3 runs to 15 residues. Trimming cost V 0 bases and J 5 bases; bases outside gene matches: 4. The CDR3 DNA follows: TGTGCCTGGAGTGTACTAGCGGGAGTCGGAGATACGCAGTATTTT. It codes for CAWSVLAGVGDTQYF.

This chain uses TRBV7-2 with TRBJ1-5; the D gene is possibly TRBD1 (6 bases). CDR3 length: 17 amino acids. Germline V gene data show CDR1 as SGHTA and CDR2 as FQGNSA. V lost 6 bases and J 4 bases, leaving 22 bases between the germline ends. CDR3 residues: CASSWTQGSMGNQPQHF. The CDR3 DNA follows: TGTGCCAGCAGTTGGACCCAGGGGTCCATGGGAAATCAGCCCCAGCATTTT. Drawing the rest from reference TRBV7-2 and TRBJ1-5, the complete variable domain is GAGVSQSPSNKVTEKGKDVELRCDPISGHTALYWYRQSLGQGLEFLIYFQGNSAPDKSGLPSDRFSAERTGGSVSTLTIQRTQQEDSAVYLCASSWTQGSMGNQPQHFGDGTRLSIL.

The CDR3 DNA follows: TGTGCCAGCAGCTTAGCGTGGACAGGGGGGGATACGCAGTATTTT. Protein sequence: CASSLAWTGGDTQYF. The chain uses TRBV11-2 and TRBJ2-3; 10 bases line up with TRBD1. Trimming removed 1 base from V and 6 bases from J; junction bases left unmatched: 4. Per the germline V gene, CDR1 is SGHAT and CDR2 is FQNNGV. The CDR3 covers 15 residues. The complete variable domain, with remaining parts taken from reference TRBV11-2 and TRBJ2-3, reads EAGVAQSPRYKIIEKRQSVAFWCNPISGHATLYWYQQILGQGPKLLIQFQNNGVVDDSQLPKDRFSAERLKGVDSTLKIQPAKLEDSAVYLCASSLAWTGGDTQYFGPGTRLTVL.